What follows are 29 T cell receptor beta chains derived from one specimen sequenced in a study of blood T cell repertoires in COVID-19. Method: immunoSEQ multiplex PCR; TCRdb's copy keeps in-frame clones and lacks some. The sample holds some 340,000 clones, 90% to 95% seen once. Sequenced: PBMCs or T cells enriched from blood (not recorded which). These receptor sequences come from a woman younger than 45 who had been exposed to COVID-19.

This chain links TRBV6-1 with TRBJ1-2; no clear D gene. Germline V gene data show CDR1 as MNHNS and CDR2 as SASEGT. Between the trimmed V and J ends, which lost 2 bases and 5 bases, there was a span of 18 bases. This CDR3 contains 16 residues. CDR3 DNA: TGTGCCAGCAGTGAAAACTATTATGCGATGAGTTATGGCTACACCTTC. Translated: CASSENYYAMSYGYTF.

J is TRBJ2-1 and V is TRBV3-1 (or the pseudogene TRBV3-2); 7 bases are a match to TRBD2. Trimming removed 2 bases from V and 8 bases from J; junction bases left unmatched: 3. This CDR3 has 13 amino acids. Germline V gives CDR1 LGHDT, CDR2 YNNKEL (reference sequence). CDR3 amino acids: CASSQRLADEQFF. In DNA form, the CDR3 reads TGTGCCAGCAGCCAACGACTAGCAGATGAGCAGTTCTTC.

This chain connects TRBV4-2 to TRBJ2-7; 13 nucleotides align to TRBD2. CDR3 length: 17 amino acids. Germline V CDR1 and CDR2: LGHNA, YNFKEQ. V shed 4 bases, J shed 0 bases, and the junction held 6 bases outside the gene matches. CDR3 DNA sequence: TGTGCCAGCAGCCTGAAGACTAGCGGGGGGAACTCCTACGAGCAGTACTTC. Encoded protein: CASSLKTSGGNSYEQYF.

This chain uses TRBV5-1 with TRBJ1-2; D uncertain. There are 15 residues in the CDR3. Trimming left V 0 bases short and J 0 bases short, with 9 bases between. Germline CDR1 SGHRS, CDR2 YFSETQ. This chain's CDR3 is CASSLEAIANYGYTF. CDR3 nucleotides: TGCGCCAGCAGCTTGGAAGCCATAGCTAACTATGGCTACACCTTC.

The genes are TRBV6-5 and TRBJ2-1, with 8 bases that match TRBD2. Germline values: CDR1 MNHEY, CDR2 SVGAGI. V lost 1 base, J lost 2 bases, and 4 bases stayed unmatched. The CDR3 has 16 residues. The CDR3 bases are TGTGCCAGCAGTTACTTTCACGGGGGGGCCTACAATGAGCAGTTCTTC. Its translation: CASSYFHGGAYNEQFF.

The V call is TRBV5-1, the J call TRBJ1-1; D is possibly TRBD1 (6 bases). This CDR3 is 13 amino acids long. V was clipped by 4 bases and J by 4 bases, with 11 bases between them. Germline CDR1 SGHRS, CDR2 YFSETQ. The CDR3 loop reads CASSIGQFTEAFF. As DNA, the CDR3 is TGCGCCAGCAGCATAGGACAGTTCACTGAAGCTTTCTTT.

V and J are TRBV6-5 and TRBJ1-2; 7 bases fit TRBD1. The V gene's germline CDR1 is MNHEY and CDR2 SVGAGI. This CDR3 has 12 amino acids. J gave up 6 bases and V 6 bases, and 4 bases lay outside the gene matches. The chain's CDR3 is CASSLTGNGYTF. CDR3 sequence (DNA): TGTGCCAGCAGCCTGACAGGGAATGGCTACACCTTC.

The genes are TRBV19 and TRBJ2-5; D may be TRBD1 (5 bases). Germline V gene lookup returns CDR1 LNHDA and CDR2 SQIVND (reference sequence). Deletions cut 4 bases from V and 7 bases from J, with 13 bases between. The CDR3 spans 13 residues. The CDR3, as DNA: TGTGCCAGTAGTACAGGACAATCCGGGACCCAGTACTTC. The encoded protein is CASSTGQSGTQYF.

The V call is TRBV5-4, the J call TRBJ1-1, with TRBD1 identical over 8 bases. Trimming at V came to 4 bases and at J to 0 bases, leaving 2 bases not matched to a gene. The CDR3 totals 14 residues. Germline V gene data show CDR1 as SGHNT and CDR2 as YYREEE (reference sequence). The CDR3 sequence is CASSRQGMNTEAFF. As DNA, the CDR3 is TGTGCCAGCAGCCGACAGGGGATGAACACTGAAGCTTTCTTT.

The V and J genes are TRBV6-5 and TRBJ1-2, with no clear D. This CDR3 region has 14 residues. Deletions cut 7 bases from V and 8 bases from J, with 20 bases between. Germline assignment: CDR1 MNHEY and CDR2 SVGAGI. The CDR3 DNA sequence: TGTGCCAGCACTAAAACGGAGGGCTTGCCCGGCTACACCTTC. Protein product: CASTKTEGLPGYTF.

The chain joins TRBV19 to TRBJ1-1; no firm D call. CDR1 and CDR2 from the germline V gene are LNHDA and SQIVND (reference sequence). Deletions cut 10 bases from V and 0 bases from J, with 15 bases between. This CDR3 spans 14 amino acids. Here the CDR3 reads CATSDTAMNTEAFF. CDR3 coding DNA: TGTGCCACTTCAGACACAGCCATGAACACTGAAGCTTTCTTT.

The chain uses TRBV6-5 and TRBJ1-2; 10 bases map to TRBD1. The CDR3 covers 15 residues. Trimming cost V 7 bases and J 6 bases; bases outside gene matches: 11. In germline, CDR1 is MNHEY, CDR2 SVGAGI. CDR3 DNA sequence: TGTGCCAGCATTCCGGGACAGGGGAGTTTCGATGGCTACACCTTC. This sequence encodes CASIPGQGSFDGYTF.

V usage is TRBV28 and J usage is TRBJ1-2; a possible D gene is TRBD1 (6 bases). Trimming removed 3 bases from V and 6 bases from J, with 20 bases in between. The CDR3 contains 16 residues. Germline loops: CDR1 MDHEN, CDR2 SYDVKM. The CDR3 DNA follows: TGTGCCAGCAGTTTGGGGGCAGGGATGGCATCAAATGGCTACACCTTC. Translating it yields CASSLGAGMASNGYTF.

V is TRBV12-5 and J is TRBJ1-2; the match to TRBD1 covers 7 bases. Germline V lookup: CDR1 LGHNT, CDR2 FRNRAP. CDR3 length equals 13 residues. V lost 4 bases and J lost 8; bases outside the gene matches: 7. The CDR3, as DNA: TGTGCTAGTGGTTCCTCGACAGGGAAAGGCTACACCTTC. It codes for CASGSSTGKGYTF.

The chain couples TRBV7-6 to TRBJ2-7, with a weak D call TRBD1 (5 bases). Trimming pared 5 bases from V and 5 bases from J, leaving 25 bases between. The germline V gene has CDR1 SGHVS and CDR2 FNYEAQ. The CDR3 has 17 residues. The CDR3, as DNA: TGTGCCAGCAGCACCCGACCGGGTCTCAGTGGGGCAAACGAGCAGTACTTC. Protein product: CASSTRPGLSGANEQYF.

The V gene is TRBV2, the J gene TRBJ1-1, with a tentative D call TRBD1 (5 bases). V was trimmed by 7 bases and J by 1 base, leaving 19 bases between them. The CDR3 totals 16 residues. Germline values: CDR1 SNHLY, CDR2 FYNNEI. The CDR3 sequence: CASIKERGTQNTEAFF. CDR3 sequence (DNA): TGTGCCAGCATCAAAGAGCGGGGGACTCAGAACACTGAAGCTTTCTTT.

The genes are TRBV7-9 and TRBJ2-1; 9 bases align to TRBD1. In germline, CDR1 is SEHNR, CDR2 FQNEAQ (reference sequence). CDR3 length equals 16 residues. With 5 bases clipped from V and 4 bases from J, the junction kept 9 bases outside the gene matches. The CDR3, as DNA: TGTGCCAGCAGCCCACAGGGGGCCGGGGAATACAATGAGCAGTTCTTC. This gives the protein CASSPQGAGEYNEQFF.

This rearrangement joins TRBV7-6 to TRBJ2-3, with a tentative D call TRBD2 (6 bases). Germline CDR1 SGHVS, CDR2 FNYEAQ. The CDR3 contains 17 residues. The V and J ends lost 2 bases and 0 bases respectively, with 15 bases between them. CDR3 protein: CASSLIRGGTSTDTQYF. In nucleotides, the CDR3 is TGTGCCAGCAGCTTAATTCGGGGCGGGACTAGCACAGATACGCAGTATTTT.

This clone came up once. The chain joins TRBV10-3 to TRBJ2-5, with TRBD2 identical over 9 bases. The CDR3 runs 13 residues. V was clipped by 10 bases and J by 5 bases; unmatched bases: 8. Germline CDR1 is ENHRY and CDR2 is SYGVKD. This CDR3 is CATKRGAGETQYF. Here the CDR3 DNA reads TGTGCCACCAAGCGGGGGGCGGGGGAGACCCAGTACTTC.

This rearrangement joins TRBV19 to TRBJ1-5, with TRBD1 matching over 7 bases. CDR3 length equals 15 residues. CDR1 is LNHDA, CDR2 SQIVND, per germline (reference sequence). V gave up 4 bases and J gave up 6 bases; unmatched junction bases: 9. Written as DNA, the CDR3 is TGTGCCAGTAGTAGGCGGACAGGCGATTTTCAGCCCCAGCATTTT. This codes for CASSRRTGDFQPQHF.

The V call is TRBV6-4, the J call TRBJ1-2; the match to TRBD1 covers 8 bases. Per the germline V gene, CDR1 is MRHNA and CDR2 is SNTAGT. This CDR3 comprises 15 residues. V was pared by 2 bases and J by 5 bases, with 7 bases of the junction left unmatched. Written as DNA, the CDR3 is TGTGCCAGCAGTGACACTTCGACAGGGGTGTATGGCTACACCTTC. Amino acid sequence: CASSDTSTGVYGYTF.

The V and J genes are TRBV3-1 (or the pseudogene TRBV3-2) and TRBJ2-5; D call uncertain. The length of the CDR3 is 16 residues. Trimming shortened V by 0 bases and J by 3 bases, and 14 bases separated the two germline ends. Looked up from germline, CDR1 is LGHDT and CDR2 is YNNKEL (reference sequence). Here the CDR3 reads CASSQDGGSPKETQYF. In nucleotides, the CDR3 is TGTGCCAGCAGCCAAGATGGCGGTAGCCCTAAAGAGACCCAGTACTTC.

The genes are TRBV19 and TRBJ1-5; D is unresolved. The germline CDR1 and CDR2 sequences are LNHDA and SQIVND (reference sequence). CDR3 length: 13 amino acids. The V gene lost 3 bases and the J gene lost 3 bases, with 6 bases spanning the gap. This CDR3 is CASSMYNNQPQHF. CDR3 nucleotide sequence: TGTGCCAGTAGTATGTACAACAATCAGCCCCAGCATTTT.

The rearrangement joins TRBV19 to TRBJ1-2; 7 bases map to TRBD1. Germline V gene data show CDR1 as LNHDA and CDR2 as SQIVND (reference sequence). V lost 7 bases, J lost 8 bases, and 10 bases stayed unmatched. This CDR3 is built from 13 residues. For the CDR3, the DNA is TGTGCCAGTATCGAAACAGGGGCTCCGGGCTACACCTTC. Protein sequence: CASIETGAPGYTF.

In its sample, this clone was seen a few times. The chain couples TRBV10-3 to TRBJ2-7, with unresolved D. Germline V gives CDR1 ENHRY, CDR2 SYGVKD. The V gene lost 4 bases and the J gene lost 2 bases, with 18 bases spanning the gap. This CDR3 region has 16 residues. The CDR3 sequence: CAISGSSSEVAYEQYF. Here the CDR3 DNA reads TGTGCCATCAGTGGGTCCAGTTCAGAGGTGGCCTACGAGCAGTACTTC.

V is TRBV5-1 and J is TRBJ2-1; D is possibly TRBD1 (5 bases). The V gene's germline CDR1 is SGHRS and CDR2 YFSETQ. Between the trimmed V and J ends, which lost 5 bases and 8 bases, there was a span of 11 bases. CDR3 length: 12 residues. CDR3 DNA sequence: TGCGCCAGCAGTCAACAGGTGGATGAGCAGTTCTTC. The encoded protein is CASSQQVDEQFF.

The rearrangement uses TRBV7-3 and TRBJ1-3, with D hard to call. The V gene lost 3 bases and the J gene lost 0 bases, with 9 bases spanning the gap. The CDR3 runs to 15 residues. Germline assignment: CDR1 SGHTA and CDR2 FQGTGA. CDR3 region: CASSFGPSSGNTIYF. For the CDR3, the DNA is TGTGCCAGCAGCTTTGGGCCGAGCTCTGGAAACACCATATATTTT.

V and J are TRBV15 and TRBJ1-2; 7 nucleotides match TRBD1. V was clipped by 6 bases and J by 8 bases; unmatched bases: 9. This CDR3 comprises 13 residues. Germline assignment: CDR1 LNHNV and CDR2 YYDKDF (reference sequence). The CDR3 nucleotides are TGTGCCACCAGACCGGGACAGATGCGGGGCTACACCTTC. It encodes CATRPGQMRGYTF.

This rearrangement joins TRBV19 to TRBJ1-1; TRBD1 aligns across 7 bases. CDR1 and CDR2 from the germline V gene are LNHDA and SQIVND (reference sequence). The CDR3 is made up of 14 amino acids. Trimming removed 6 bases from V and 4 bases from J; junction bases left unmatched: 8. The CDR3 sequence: CASSTSGGATEAFF. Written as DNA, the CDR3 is TGTGCCAGTAGCACCTCAGGGGGAGCCACTGAAGCTTTCTTT.